This entry concerns a single T cell receptor beta chain. Antigen specificity is unknown. The data derive from a study of PD-L1 blockade in urothelial cancer. Overall study context: From 2014, patients received atezolizumab, given as 1,200 mg intravenously every 3 weeks. Specimens of blood held a median count of 141,255 T cells. General observations from the study: Sub-median blood TCR clonality before treatment predicted longer survival.

Germline V gene sequence: CDR1 SGHVS, CDR2 FNYEAQ. Trimming removed 5 bases at V and 3 bases at J, with 17 bases between. The length of the CDR3 is 15 residues. The data were produced by immunoSEQ multiplex PCR, yet TCRdb's version contains in-frame clones alone and is incomplete. The sample has about 57,000 clones, 81% seen once. The time point is: pretreatment peripheral blood. This sequence originates from a man between 65 and 85 years old with urothelial cancer. Sequencing was performed on PBMCs, taken around atezolizumab (anti-PD-L1) treatment. The rearrangement links TRBV7-6 to TRBJ2-7; maybe TRBD2 (6 bases). The CDR3 nucleotides read TGTGCCAGCAGCCCAGAAGAATGGGGGGACTACGAGCAGTACTTC. Its protein is CASSPEEWGDYEQYF.